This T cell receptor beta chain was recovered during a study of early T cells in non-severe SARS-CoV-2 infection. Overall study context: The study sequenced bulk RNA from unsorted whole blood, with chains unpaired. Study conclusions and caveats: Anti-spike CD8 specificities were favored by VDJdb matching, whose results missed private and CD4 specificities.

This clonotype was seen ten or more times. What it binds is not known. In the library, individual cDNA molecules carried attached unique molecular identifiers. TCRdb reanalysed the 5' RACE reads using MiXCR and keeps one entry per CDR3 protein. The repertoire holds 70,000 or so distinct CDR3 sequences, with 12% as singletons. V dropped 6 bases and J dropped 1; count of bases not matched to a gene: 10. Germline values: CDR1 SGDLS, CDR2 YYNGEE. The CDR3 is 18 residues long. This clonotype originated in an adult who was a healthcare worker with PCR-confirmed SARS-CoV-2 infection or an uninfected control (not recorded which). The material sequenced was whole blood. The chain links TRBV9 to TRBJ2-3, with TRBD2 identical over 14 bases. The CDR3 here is CASTGTSGGPLGTDTQYF. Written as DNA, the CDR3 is TGTGCCAGCACCGGGACTAGCGGGGGCCCCCTCGGCACAGATACGCAGTATTTT. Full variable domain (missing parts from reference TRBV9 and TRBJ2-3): DSGVTQTPKHLITATGQRVTLRCSPRSGDLSVYWYQQSLDQGLQFLIQYYNGEERAKGNILERFSAQQFPDLHSELNLSSLELGDSALYFCASTGTSGGPLGTDTQYFGPGTRLTVL.